These 7 T cell receptor beta chains share one sample of origin, sequenced in a study of glioma-infiltrating T cells. Amplification of TCR alpha and beta CDR3 regions from RNA used iRepertoire nested multiplex PCR. Each CDR3 protein gets one entry after TCRdb re-called the multiplex PCR reads with MiXCR. Of 100,000 to 150,000 distinct CDR3 sequences in the sample, 20% to 25% were seen once. Source material: glioma tissue, nonneoplastic brain tissue, or PBMCs (not recorded which). The receptors shown here come from a human donor with low-grade glioma or glioblastoma, undergoing nonglioma brain surgery, or in good health (not recorded which).

The chain uses TRBV6-6 and TRBJ2-7; the match to TRBD2 covers 13 bases. The CDR3 is 17 residues long. V lost 0 bases and J lost 3; bases outside the gene matches: 5. The germline CDR1 and CDR2 sequences are MNHNY and SVGAGI (reference sequence). CDR3 sequence (DNA): TGTGCCAGCAGTTACTCCTGGACTAGCGGGAGTATCTACGAGCAGTACTTC. Residues: CASSYSWTSGSIYEQYF.

This clonotype has at least ten counts. The chain links TRBV7-9 to TRBJ1-1; a weak D match, TRBD1 (5 bases). Trimming removed 4 bases from V and 6 bases from J, with 18 bases in between. The length of the CDR3 is 15 residues. Germline loops: CDR1 SEHNR, CDR2 FQNEAQ (reference sequence). CDR3 bases: TGTGCCAGCAGCTCCCGAGGGACTTCGGATGCTGAAGCTTTCTTT. Translating gives CASSSRGTSDAEAFF.

This clonotype was counted many times. CDR3: CASTGPGIINTQYF. CDR3 in DNA: TGTGCCAGCACCGGCCCCGGGATCATAAATACGCAGTATTTT. The chain couples TRBV7-2 to TRBJ2-3, with D possibly being TRBD2 (5 bases). The CDR3 extends over 14 amino acids. From germline, CDR1 is SGHTA and CDR2 FQGNSA. V lost 7 bases to trimming and J lost 7 bases, with 18 bases between them.

In nucleotides, the CDR3 is TGTGCCAGCAGTTTATCGGAGGAGGGGTCCACTGAAGCTTTCTTT. This codes for CASSLSEEGSTEAFF. V usage is TRBV27 and J usage is TRBJ1-1, with D perhaps matching TRBD1 (5 bases). CDR1 is MNHEY, CDR2 SMNVEV, per germline (reference sequence). The CDR3 is 15 residues long. V shed 0 bases and J shed 4 bases, with 12 bases lying between them.

This clonotype was seen many times. The chain links TRBV6-1 to TRBJ1-2; 7 bases map to TRBD1. This CDR3 spans 14 amino acids. The germline V gene has CDR1 MNHNS and CDR2 SASEGT. The V segment lost 6 bases and the J segment 8 bases; nucleotides outside the gene matches: 12. The DNA for the CDR3 is TGTGCCAGCAGGGGGACCGGACAGGACGGAGGCTACACCTTC. This gives the protein CASRGTGQDGGYTF.

Many counts were recorded for this clonotype. The chain uses TRBV27 and TRBJ2-3; D may match TRBD1 or TRBD2 (5 bases each). V dropped 3 bases and J dropped 6 bases, with 10 bases sitting between them. CDR1 MNHEY and CDR2 SMNVEV come from the germline V gene (reference sequence). CDR3 length: 13 amino acids. For the CDR3, the DNA is TGTGCCAGCAGTTTTGGGGGAGCTGATACGCAGTATTTT. Its translation: CASSFGGADTQYF.

The genes are TRBV14 and TRBJ2-6; TRBD1 agrees at 10 bases. From germline, CDR1 is SGHDN and CDR2 FVKESK. Trimming at V came to 6 bases and at J to 0 bases, leaving 8 bases not matched to a gene. This CDR3 is 18 amino acids long. In DNA form, the CDR3 reads TGTGCCAGCAGGTTGGACAGGGGGGGATACTCTGGGGCCAACGTCCTGACTTTC. Protein sequence: CASRLDRGGYSGANVLTF.